The text below deals with one TCR beta chain. Germline CDR1 reads MNHNY; CDR2 reads SVGAGI (reference sequence). The CDR3 extends over 14 amino acids. Trimming removed 6 bases at V and 8 bases at J, with 14 bases between. Donors, healthy HIV-negative adults, lacked recent acute infections or vaccinations. The authors distributed each subset's genomic DNA evenly over several immunoSEQ plates. The assay was immunoSEQ multiplex PCR, and TCRdb's table has in-frame clones only and misses some. The top ten hold more than 0.12% of the sample, which has more than 2,000,000 clones, 85% to 95% seen once. The data are from a study of shared clonotypes between healthy human individuals.

This clonotype was obtained from a young man in good health. The J gene is TRBJ1-6, the V gene TRBV6-6; D gene unclear. Input material: naive CD4+ T cells sorted from blood. The subset was: CD45RA+ positively selected. The CDR3 loop reads CASSLLGRDSPLHF. DNA of the CDR3: TGTGCCAGCAGCCTTTTAGGGCGAGATTCACCCCTCCACTTT.